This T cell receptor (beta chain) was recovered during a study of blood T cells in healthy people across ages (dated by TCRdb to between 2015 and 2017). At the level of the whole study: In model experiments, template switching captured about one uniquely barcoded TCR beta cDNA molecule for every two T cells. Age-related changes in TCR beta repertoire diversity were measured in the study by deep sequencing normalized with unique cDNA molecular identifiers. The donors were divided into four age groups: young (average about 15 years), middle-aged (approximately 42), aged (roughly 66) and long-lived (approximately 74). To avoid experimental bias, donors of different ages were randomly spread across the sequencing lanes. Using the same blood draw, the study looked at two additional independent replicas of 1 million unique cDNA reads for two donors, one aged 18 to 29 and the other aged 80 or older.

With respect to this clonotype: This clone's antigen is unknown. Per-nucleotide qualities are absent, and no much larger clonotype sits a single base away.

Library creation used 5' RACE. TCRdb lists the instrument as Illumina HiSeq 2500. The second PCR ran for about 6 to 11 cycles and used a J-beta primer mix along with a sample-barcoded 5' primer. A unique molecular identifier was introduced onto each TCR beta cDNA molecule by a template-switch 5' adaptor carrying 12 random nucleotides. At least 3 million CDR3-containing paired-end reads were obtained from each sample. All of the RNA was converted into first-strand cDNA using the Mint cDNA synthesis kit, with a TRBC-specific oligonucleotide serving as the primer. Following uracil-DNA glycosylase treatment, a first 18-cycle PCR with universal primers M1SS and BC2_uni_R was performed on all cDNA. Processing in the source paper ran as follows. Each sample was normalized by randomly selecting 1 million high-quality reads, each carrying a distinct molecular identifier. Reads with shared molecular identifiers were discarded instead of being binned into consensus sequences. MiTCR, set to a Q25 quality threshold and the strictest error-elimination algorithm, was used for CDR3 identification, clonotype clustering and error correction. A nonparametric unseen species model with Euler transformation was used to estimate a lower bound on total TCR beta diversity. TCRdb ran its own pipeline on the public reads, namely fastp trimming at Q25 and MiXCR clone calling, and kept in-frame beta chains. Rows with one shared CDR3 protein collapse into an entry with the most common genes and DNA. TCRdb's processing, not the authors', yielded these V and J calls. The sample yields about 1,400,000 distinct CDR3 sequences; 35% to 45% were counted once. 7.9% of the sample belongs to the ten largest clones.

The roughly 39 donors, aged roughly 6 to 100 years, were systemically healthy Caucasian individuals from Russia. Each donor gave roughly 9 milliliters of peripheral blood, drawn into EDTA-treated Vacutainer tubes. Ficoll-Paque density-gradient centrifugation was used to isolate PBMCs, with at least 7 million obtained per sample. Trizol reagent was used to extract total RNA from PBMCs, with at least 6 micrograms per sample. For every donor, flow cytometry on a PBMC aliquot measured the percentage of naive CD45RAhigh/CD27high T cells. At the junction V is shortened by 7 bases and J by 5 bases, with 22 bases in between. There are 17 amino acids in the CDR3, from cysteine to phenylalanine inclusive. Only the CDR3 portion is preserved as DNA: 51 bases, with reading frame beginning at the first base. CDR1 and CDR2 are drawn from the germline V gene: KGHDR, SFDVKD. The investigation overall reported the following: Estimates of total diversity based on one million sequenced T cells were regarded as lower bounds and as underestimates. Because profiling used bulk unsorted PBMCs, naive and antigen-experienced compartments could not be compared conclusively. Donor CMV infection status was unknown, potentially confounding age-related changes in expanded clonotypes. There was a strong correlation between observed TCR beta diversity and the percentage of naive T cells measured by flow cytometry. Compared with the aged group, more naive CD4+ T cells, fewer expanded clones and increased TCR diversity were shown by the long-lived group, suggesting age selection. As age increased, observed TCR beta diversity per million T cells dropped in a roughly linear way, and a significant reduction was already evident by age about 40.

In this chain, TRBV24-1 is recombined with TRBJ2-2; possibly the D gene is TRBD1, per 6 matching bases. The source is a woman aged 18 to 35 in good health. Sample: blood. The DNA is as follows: TGTGCCACCAGCGATCCCCGGGCCCCAGGGGTGACCGGGGAGCTGTTTTTT. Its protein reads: CATSDPRAPGVTGELFF.